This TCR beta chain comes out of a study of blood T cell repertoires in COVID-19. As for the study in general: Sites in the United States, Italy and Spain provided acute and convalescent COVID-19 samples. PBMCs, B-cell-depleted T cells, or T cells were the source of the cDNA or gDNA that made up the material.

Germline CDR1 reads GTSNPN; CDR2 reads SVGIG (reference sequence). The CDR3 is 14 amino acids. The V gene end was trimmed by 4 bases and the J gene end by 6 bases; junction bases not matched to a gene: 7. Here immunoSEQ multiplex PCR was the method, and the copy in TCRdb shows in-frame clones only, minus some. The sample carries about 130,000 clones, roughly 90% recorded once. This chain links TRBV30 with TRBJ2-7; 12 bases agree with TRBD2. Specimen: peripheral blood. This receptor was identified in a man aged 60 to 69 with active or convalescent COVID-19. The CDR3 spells CAWIRTSGISEQYF. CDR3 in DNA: TGTGCCTGGATTCGGACTAGCGGGATTAGCGAGCAGTACTTC.